This T cell receptor beta chain was observed in a study of molecular identifiers for immune sequencing clone quantification. General study findings and limits: Clones of above 20 RNA copies carried over 99% of effector molecules; in naive cells they carried under 1%.

This clonotype came up many times. Its antigen is still unknown. The CDR3 length is 15 residues. The germline gives CDR1 KGHDR, CDR2 SFDVKD. Losses at the gene ends were 7 bases for V and 4 bases for J; bases not matched to a gene: 5. TCR libraries were built in bulk with a published protocol and specific TCR primers. TCRdb re-derived calls from the PCR reads in MiXCR, one entry per CDR3 protein. The data show approximately 590,000 distinct CDR3 sequences, about 25% seen once. V gene TRBV24-1 combines with J gene TRBJ2-2; 10 bases map to TRBD1. This TCR was sampled from a human donor in good health. Some libraries in this study had Jurkat cell RNA spiked in. Sequencing used naive CD8+ T cells from blood, with Jurkat cell RNA spiked in. Documented subset: FACS-sorted CD8+CD4-CCR7+CD45RA+ naive T cells. The CDR3 DNA reads TGTGCCACCAGCCCACGGACAGGGGGCACCGGGGAGCTGTTTTTT. Its translation: CATSPRTGGTGELFF.